One and the same sample provided the 5 T cell receptor beta chains below, sequenced in a study of Ad26.COV2.S vaccination and SARS-CoV-2 variants. Treatment in this sample: approximately 18 received Ad26.COV2.S at low or high dose, single or two shots; 5 received placebo; per-sample allocation not given. Repertoires come from day 63 after the first vaccine or placebo injection. Clones were sequenced by immunoSEQ multiplex PCR, and TCRdb holds only the in-frame ones, with some missing. Here the sample spans about 680,000 clones, roughly 90% being singletons. The sequencing used peripheral blood, collected in a trial of Ad26.COV2.S vaccine versus placebo. Every receptor here comes from a person aged 18-60 years who received the Ad26.COV2.S COVID-19 vaccine or a placebo.

The chain carries TRBV6-1 and TRBJ1-2; the D gene is possibly TRBD1 (6 bases). The V end lost 2 bases, the J end lost 6 bases, and 10 bases lay between the germline ends. CDR3 size: 13 residues. Per germline, CDR1 MNHNS and CDR2 SASEGT. The CDR3 DNA is TGTGCCAGCAGTGAAATAGGGGGAAATGGCTACACCTTC. Translation gives CASSEIGGNGYTF.

Remarks on this clone: Other DNA sequences in the same sample also yield this CDR3. This rearrangement joins TRBV9 to TRBJ2-2; TRBD1 matches at 8 bases. Germline V lookup: CDR1 SGDLS, CDR2 YYNGEE. CDR3 size: 15 residues. V lost 0 bases to trimming and J lost 5 bases; unmatched junction nucleotides: 3. This CDR3 is CASSVVQGGTGELFF. The CDR3 DNA reads TGTGCCAGCAGCGTAGTACAGGGGGGTACCGGGGAGCTGTTTTTT.

V usage is TRBV5-4 and J usage is TRBJ1-2, with D possibly being TRBD1 (5 bases). CDR1 is SGHNT and CDR2 is YYREEE in the germline V gene (reference sequence). The CDR3 is 14 residues long. V lost 2 bases to trimming and J lost 4 bases, with 12 bases between them. CDR3 sequence: CASSLPGSSYGYTF. The CDR3 DNA sequence: TGTGCCAGCAGCTTACCAGGGTCGAGCTATGGCTACACCTTC.

The CDR3 spells CASSDRGVLSYEQYF. Here the CDR3 DNA reads TGTGCCAGCAGTGATCGGGGAGTCCTCTCCTACGAGCAGTACTTC. The J gene is TRBJ2-7, the V gene TRBV27, with D perhaps TRBD2 (5 bases). This CDR3 has 15 residues. Trimming removed 5 bases from V and 0 bases from J, with 14 bases in between. CDR1 and CDR2 (germline): MNHEY, SMNVEV (reference sequence).

V and J are TRBV4-1 and TRBJ1-3, with D hard to call. The germline V gene encodes CDR1 MGHRA and CDR2 YSYEKL. V lost 0 bases and J 2 bases, leaving 14 bases between the germline ends. The CDR3 is 17 residues long. The CDR3 coding sequence is TGCGCCAGCAGCCAAGAGATAGCAGGCTGGGCTGGAAACACCATATATTTT. Translation gives CASSQEIAGWAGNTIYF.